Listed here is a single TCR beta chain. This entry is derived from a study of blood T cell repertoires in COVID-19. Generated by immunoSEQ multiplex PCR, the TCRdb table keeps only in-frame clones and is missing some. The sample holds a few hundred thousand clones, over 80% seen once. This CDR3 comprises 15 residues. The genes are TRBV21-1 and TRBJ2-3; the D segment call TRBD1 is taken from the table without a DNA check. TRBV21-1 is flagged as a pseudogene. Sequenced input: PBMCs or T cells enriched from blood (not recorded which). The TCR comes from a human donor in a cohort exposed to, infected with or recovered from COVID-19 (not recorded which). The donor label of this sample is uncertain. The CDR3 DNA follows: TGTGCCACTCACGGGCAGGGCTTGAGCACAGATACGCAGTATTTT. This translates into CATHGQGLSTDTQYF.